Sequencing of this T cell receptor (beta chain) was carried out in a study of type 1 and type 2 diabetes patients. Study information: T cells were magnetically sorted from PBMCs as CD4+ or CD8+ subsets.

Trimming took 2 bases from V and 5 from J, leaving 12 bases between them. Germline V CDR1 and CDR2: DFQATT, SNEGSKA (reference sequence). CDR3 size: 13 residues. Amplification started from genomic DNA. Amplification of the beta chain CDR3 used 30 forward and 13 reverse multiplex primers. Using its own MiXCR run on the multiplex PCR reads, TCRdb lists one record per CDR3 protein. The sample includes 250,000 to 300,000 distinct CDR3 sequences, roughly 44% seen only once; the top ten take roughly an eighth. The sequenced material came from peripheral blood mononuclear cells (PBMCs). The TCR originated in a man in his late teens or twenties with type 2 diabetes. V usage is TRBV20-1 and J usage is TRBJ2-5; the D call may be TRBD1 or TRBD2 (5 bases each). The CDR3, as DNA: TGCAGTGCTAGAAGACCTGAGGGGGAGACCCAGTACTTC. The encoded protein is CSARRPEGETQYF.